This record covers a single T cell receptor (beta chain). What it binds is not known. The method was immunoSEQ multiplex PCR; TCRdb's version includes in-frame clones alone and lacks a portion of them. The sample lists about 140,000 clones; 85% to 90% were seen once. The V and J ends lost 2 bases and 6 bases respectively, with 11 bases between them. The V gene's germline CDR1 is SGHNT and CDR2 YYREEE (reference sequence). The CDR3 runs 13 residues. This record belongs to a study of T cell responses to AZD1222 COVID-19 vaccine. General study points: Just a handful of AZD1222 recipients were seropositive at baseline. Nearly half of spike-specific TCRs reportedly target variant regions that are unmutated in the B.1.351 and B.1.1.7 variants.

Sequences were derived from peripheral blood, sampled on day 0 of AZD1222 vaccination. V gene TRBV5-4 combines with J gene TRBJ1-2, with D uncertain. This receptor was obtained from an adult in good health. For the CDR3, the DNA is TGTGCCAGCAGCTTTAGCAGGAAGGATGGCTACACCTTC. Encoded protein: CASSFSRKDGYTF.